This T cell receptor (beta chain) was sequenced for a study of blood T cell repertoires in COVID-19. Assay: immunoSEQ multiplex PCR; the TCRdb copy retains only in-frame clones and omits some. This sample has roughly 150,000 clones, with 80% to 90% found just once. V shed 3 bases and J 7 bases; nucleotides not matched to a gene: 6. This CDR3 is 14 amino acids long. Germline CDR1 and CDR2: LNHDA and SQIVND (reference sequence). The TCR originated in a woman aged 50 to 65 in a cohort sampled during active or convalescent COVID-19. Sequenced material: peripheral blood. The chain joins TRBV19 to TRBJ2-7, with 10 bases lining up with TRBD1. The CDR3 loop is CASSIGDRGLEQYF. CDR3 nucleotide sequence: TGTGCCAGTAGTATTGGGGACAGGGGTCTTGAGCAGTACTTC.